The clone carrying this T cell receptor (beta chain) was seen only a few times. Antigen: not known. V was clipped by 3 bases and J by 0 bases, with 8 bases between them. The CDR3 consists of 14 residues. Germline lookup yields CDR1 LNHDA and CDR2 SQIVND (reference sequence). The data were taken from a study of beta chain features in type 1 diabetes. Study-level information: Summed over all samples, the examined sorted cells came to fewer than 120 million.

The authors reverse transcribed all of the isolated RNA, so sequencing captured expressed TCRB transcripts. Only in-frame clones appear in the TCRdb table, and some are missing; sequencing was by immunoSEQ multiplex PCR. The sample comprises nearly 700,000 clones, about an eighth of which are singletons, and 0.02% to 0.025% rests with the top ten. Study-level results: A potential influence of HLA type upon TCRB rearrangement remained unresolved herein. The study found that naive, central memory and Treg TCRB repertoires appeared more similar in patients than in healthy donors. Type 1 diabetes patients had fewer VDJ junction insertions and more deletions. Across all four CD4+ subsets, people with type 1 diabetes showed modestly shorter TCRB CDR3s.

Sequenced: naive CD4+ T cells from blood. This receptor was identified in a man aged 18 to 30 with type 1 diabetes. The chain has TRBV19 and TRBJ1-2; possible D gene TRBD1, 5 bases. DNA for the CDR3: TGTGCCAGTAGTATCAGGGCAACTAACTATGGCTACACCTTC. Its translation: CASSIRATNYGYTF.